This T cell receptor (beta chain) appears in the sequencing data of a study of T cell repertoires in cytomegalovirus infection. Turning to the study itself: CMV infection together with matching HLA type was indicated by public TCR beta signatures.

Comments on this clonotype: What it recognizes is unknown.

From the reads, TCRdb called clonotypes with MiXCR, one entry per CDR3 protein. In the table there are roughly 140,000 distinct CDR3 sequences, around 22% of which are singletons. Trimming took 3 bases from V and 4 from J; bases not matched to a gene: 4. In germline, CDR1 is SGHRS, CDR2 YFSETQ. The CDR3 is 14 residues long. General study results and limits: The study found HLA-C-restricted CMV-specific TCR beta clonotypes dominating the ex vivo response. Summed frequency of shared TCR beta families picked out CMV carriers who also had the relevant HLA.

The receptor's source is a human donor in good health (CMV status not recorded). Some clones in this sample may be carry-over from other donors' samples. The sample consisted of PBMCs. This chain connects TRBV5-1 to TRBJ2-7; 10 nucleotides line up with TRBD2. Here the CDR3 reads CASSSGLAPYEQYF. The DNA of the CDR3 is TGCGCCAGCAGCTCGGGACTAGCGCCTTACGAGCAGTACTTC.